Listed below are T cell receptor beta chains from one sample, sequenced in a study of cytomegalovirus exposure and HLA in healthy donors. Sequenced by immunoSEQ multiplex PCR; TCRdb stores in-frame clones only, minus some. The data contain over 100,000 clones, approximately 82% of them seen just once; the ten biggest clones take up 22%. Sequenced material: PBMCs. The source of these receptors is a man aged 25-40 years in good health and CMV-seropositive. CDR3s include the opening cysteine and the closing phenylalanine or tryptophan. Each record gives: D gene, V gene, J gene, clone size, CDR3 protein, CDR3 DNA. The D gene is left open where the match is weak. Part of the rows lack a size; the others show once, few, many or a class for expanded clones.

-	TRBV5-1	TRBJ1-3	-	CASTPQGNSGNTIYF	TGCGCCAGCACCCCGCAGGGAAACTCTGGAAACACCATATATTTT
-	TRBV13	TRBJ1-1	-	CASSLGSGQNTEAFF	TGTGCCAGCAGCTTAGGTAGTGGGCAGAACACTGAAGCTTTCTTT
-	TRBV7-8	TRBJ1-2	once	CASSYQLGHRYGYTF	TGTGCCAGCAGCTACCAATTGGGACACCGCTATGGCTACACCTTC
TRBD1	TRBV11-1	TRBJ2-7	once	CASSPGTGAYEQYF	TGTGCCAGCAGCCCCGGGACAGGGGCTTACGAGCAGTACTTC
TRBD2	TRBV7-9	TRBJ2-3	-	CASSSRTSRTNPDTQYF	TGTGCCAGCAGCTCTAGGACTAGCCGAACGAATCCAGATACGCAGTATTTT
TRBD1	TRBV5-6	TRBJ1-1	-	CASSLWDREAEAFF	TGTGCCAGCAGCCTTTGGGACAGGGAAGCTGAAGCTTTCTTT
-	TRBV5-5	TRBJ1-2	-	CASSFFNRGYTF	TGTGCCAGCAGCTTTTTCAATAGAGGCTACACCTTC
-	TRBV9	TRBJ1-4	-	CASSVGIGGSNEKLFF	TGTGCCAGCAGCGTAGGAATAGGAGGGTCTAATGAAAAACTGTTTTTT
TRBD1	TRBV4-2	TRBJ1-2	-	CASSQGTGVNYGYTF	TGTGCCAGCAGCCAAGGAACAGGGGTTAACTATGGCTACACCTTC
-	TRBV6-1	TRBJ1-2	-	CASSERGSYGYTF	TGTGCCAGCAGTGAAAGGGGGAGCTATGGCTACACCTTC
-	TRBV9	TRBJ2-1	-	CASSVGGRHNEQFF	TGTGCCAGCAGCGTAGGAGGCCGCCACAATGAGCAGTTCTTC
-	TRBV19	TRBJ1-3	-	CASNDLLRSGNTIYF	TGTGCCAGTAACGACTTACTCCGCTCTGGAAACACCATATATTTT
-	TRBV7-9	TRBJ1-1	-	CASSFLRGNTEAFF	TGTGCCAGCAGCTTCCTTCGGGGGAACACTGAAGCTTTCTTT
TRBD2	TRBV2	TRBJ2-5	-	CASNGLEGETQYF	TGTGCCAGCAATGGACTAGAGGGAGAGACCCAGTACTTC
-	TRBV19	TRBJ1-6	-	CASKQLSSYNSPLHF	TGTGCCAGTAAGCAACTATCCTCCTATAATTCACCCCTCCACTTT
-	TRBV5-1	TRBJ2-3	-	CASSWPSSPGSTDTQYF	TGCGCCAGCAGCTGGCCATCTAGCCCTGGAAGCACAGATACGCAGTATTTT
-	TRBV7-9	TRBJ1-1	-	CASSSDRRGYLGAEAFF	TGTGCCAGCAGCTCGGACAGAAGGGGCTACCTCGGCGCTGAAGCTTTCTTT
TRBD1	TRBV7-6	TRBJ1-2	-	CASSFGTGGSYTF	TGTGCCAGCAGCTTTGGGACAGGGGGGAGCTACACCTTC
-	TRBV5-1	TRBJ2-5	-	CASSPAVRQETQYF	TGCGCCAGCAGCCCGGCGGTCCGTCAAGAGACCCAGTACTTC
-	TRBV2	TRBJ2-2	-	CASTGFGAGDTGELFF	TGTGCCAGCACGGGGTTTGGGGCAGGGGACACCGGGGAGCTGTTTTTT
-	TRBV4-2	TRBJ1-1	-	CASSYEGLGGEAFF	TGTGCCAGCAGCTACGAAGGACTCGGGGGTGAAGCTTTCTTT
-	TRBV18	TRBJ1-2	once	CASSPDSRAYGYTF	TGTGCCAGCTCACCGGACAGTCGGGCCTATGGCTACACCTTC
TRBD2	TRBV27	TRBJ2-5	-	CASSPRPPGAGGPETQYF	TGTGCCAGCAGTCCCCGTCCCCCGGGAGCGGGGGGGCCGGAGACCCAGTACTTC
TRBD2	TRBV5-1	TRBJ2-1	-	CASSLGLAGYNEQFF	TGCGCCAGCAGCCTGGGACTAGCGGGTTACAATGAGCAGTTCTTC
TRBD1	TRBV2	TRBJ1-2	-	CASSGDRGHYGYTF	TGTGCCAGCAGTGGTGACAGGGGGCACTATGGCTACACCTTC
TRBD1	TRBV5-4	TRBJ1-2	-	CASSPDRDYGYTF	TGTGCCAGCAGCCCCGACAGGGACTATGGCTACACCTTC
TRBD1	TRBV29-1	TRBJ2-1	-	CSVEGTGGAYNEQFF	TGCAGCGTTGAGGGGACAGGTGGGGCCTACAATGAGCAGTTCTTC
TRBD2	TRBV11-2	TRBJ2-5	-	CASSPGTSGEETQYF	TGTGCCAGCAGCCCTGGGACTAGCGGGGAGGAGACCCAGTACTTC